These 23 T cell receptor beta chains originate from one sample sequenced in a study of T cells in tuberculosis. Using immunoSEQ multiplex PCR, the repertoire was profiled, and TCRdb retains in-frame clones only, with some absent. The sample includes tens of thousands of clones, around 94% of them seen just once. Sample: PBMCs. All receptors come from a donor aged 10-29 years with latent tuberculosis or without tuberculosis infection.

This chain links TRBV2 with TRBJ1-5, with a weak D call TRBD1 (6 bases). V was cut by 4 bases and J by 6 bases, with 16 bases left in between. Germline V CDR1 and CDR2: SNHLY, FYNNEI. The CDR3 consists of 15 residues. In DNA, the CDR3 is TGTGCCAGCAGTGTAGCAGGGGAGGGACGTCAGCCCCAGCATTTT. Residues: CASSVAGEGRQPQHF.

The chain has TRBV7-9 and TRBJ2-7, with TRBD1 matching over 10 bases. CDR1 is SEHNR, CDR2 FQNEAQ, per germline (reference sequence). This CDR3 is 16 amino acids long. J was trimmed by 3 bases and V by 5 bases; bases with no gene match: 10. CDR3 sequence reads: CASSAPRDRGYYEQYF. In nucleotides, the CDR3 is TGTGCCAGCAGCGCCCCCCGGGACAGGGGATACTACGAGCAGTACTTC. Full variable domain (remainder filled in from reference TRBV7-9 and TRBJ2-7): DTGVSQNPRHKITKRGQNVTFRCDPISEHNRLYWYRQTLGQGPEFLTYFQNEAQLEKSRLLSDRFSAERPKGSFSTLEIQRTEQGDSAMYLCASSAPRDRGYYEQYFGPGTRLTVT.

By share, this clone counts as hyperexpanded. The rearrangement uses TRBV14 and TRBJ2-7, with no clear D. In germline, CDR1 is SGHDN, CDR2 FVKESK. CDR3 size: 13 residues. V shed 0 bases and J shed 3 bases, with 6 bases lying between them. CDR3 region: CASSQERSYEQYF. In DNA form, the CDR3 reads TGTGCCAGCAGCCAAGAGCGTAGCTACGAGCAGTACTTC.

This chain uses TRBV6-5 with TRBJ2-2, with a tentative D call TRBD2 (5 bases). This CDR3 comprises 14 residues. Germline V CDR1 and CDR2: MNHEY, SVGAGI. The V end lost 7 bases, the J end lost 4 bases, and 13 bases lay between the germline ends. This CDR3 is CASTTMGSTGELFF. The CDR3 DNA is TGTGCCAGCACCACCATGGGGAGCACCGGGGAGCTGTTTTTT.

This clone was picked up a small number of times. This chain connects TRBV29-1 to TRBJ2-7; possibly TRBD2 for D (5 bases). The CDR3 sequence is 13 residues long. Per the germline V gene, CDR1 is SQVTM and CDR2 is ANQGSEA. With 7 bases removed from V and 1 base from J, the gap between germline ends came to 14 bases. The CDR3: CSAEGGSSYEQYF. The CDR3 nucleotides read TGCAGCGCCGAAGGAGGCTCTTCCTACGAGCAGTACTTC.

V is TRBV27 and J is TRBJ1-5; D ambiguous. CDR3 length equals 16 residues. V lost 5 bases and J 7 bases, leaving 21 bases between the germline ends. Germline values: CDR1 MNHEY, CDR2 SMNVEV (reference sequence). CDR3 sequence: CASSPSRARQKQPQHF. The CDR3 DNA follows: TGTGCCAGCAGTCCATCGAGGGCCCGGCAGAAACAGCCCCAGCATTTT.

CDR3: CASSPRGGTTSTDTQYF. CDR3 bases: TGTGCCAGCTCACCAAGAGGCGGGACGACTAGCACAGATACGCAGTATTTT. The chain employs TRBV18 and TRBJ2-3; TRBD2 is a possible D gene (6 bases). This CDR3 contains 17 residues. Germline-derived CDR1 and CDR2 are KGHSH and LQKENI. Trimming took 2 bases from V and 0 from J, leaving 15 bases between them. The whole variable domain, remainder taken from reference TRBV18 and TRBJ2-3, is NAGVMQNPRHLVRRRGQEARLRCSPMKGHSHVYWYRQLPEEGLKFMVYLQKENIIDESGMPKERFSAEFPKEGPSILRIQQVVRGDSAAYFCASSPRGGTTSTDTQYFGPGTRLTVL.

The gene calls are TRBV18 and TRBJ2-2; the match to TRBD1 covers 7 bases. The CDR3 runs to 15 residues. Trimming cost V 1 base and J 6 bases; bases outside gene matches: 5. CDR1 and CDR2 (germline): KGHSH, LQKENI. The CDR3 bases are TGTGCCAGCTCACCACTCCACCAGGGGGCCGGGGAGCTGTTTTTT. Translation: CASSPLHQGAGELFF.

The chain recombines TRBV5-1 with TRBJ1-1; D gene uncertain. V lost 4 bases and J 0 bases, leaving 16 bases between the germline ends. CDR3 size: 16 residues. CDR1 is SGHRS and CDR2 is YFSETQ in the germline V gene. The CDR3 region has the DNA TGCGCCAGCAGCCCGAGGATTAAAATGATGAACACTGAAGCTTTCTTT. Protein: CASSPRIKMMNTEAFF. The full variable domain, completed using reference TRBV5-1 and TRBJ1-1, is KAGVTQTPRYLIKTRGQQVTLSCSPISGHRSVSWYQQTPGQGLQFLFEYFSETQRNKGNFPGRFSGRQFSNSRSEMNVSTLELGDSALYLCASSPRIKMMNTEAFFGQGTRLTVV.

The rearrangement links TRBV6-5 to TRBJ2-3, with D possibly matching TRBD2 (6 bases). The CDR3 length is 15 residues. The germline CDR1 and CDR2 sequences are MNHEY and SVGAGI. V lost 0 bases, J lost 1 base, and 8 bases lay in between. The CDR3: CASSYSRRGTDTQYF. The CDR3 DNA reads TGTGCCAGCAGTTACTCGAGGAGGGGCACAGATACGCAGTATTTT.

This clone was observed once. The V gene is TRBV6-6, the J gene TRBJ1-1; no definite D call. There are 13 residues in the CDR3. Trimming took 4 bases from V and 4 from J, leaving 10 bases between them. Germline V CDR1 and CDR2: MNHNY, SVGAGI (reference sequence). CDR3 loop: CASSFGEFTEAFF. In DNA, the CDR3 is TGTGCCAGCAGTTTTGGGGAGTTCACTGAAGCTTTCTTT.

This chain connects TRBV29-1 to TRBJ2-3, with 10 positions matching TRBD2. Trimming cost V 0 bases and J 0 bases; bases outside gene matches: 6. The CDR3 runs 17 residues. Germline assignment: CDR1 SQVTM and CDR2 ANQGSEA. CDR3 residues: CSVEDTSGMRSTDTQYF. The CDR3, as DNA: TGCAGCGTTGAAGACACTAGCGGGATGCGAAGCACAGATACGCAGTATTTT.

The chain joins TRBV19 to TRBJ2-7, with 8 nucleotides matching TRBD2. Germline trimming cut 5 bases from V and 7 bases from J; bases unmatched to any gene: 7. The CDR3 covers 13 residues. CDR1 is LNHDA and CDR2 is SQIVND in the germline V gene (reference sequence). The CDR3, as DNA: TGTGCCAGTAGTTCAAGCGGGGGCGAGGAGCAGTACTTC. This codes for CASSSSGGEEQYF.

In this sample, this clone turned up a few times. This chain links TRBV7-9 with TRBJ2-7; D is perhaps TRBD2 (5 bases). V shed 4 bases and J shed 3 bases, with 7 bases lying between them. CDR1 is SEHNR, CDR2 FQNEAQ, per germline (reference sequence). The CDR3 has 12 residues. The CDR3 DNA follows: TGTGCCAGCAGCTATAGCGTCTACGAGCAGTACTTC. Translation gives CASSYSVYEQYF.

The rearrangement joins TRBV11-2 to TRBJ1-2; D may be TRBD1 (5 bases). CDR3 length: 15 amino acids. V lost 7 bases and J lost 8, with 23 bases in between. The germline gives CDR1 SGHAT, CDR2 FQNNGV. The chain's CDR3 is CASTPTRTIAHGYTF. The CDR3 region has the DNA TGTGCCAGCACCCCAACAAGGACAATTGCCCACGGCTACACCTTC.

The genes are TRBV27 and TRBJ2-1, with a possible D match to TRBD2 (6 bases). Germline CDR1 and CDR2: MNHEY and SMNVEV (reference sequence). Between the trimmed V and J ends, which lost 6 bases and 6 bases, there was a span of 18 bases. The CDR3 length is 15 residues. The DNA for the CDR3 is TGTGCCAGCAGAATCCGGGACTCTTCAATCAATGAGCAGTTCTTC. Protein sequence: CASRIRDSSINEQFF.

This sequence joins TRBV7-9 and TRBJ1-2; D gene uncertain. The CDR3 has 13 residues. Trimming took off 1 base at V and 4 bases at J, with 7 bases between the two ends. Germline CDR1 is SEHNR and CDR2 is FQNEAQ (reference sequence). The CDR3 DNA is TGTGCCAGCAGCTTAGGTTATTCCTATGGCTACACCTTC. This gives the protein CASSLGYSYGYTF.

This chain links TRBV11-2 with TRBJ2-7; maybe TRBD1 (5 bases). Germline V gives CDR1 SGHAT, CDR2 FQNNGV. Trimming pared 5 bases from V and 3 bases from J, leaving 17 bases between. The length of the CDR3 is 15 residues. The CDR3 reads CASSPPRERFYEQYF. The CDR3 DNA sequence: TGTGCCAGCAGCCCCCCCAGGGAACGGTTCTACGAGCAGTACTTC.

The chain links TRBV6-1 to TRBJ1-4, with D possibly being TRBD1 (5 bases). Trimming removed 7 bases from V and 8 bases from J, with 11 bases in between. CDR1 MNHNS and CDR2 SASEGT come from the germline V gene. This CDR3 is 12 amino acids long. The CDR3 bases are TGTGCCAGCACGACAGTAGGAGAAAAACTGTTTTTT. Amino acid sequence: CASTTVGEKLFF.

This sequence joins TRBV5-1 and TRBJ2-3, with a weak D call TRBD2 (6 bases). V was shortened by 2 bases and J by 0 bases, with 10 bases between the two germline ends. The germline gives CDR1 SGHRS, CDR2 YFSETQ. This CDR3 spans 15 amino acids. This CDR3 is CASSLTGTSTDTQYF. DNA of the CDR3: TGCGCCAGCAGCTTAACCGGGACTAGCACAGATACGCAGTATTTT.

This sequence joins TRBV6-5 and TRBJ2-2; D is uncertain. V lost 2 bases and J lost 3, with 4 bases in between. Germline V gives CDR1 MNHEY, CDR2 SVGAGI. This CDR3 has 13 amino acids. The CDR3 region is CASSYEDTGELFF. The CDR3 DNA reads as TGTGCCAGCAGTTACGAGGACACCGGGGAGCTGTTTTTT.

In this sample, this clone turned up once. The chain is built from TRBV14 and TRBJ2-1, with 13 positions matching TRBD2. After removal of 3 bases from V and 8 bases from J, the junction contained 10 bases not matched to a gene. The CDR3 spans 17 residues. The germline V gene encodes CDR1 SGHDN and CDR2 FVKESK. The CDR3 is CASSHRRTSGSFDEQFF. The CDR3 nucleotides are TGTGCCAGCAGCCACCGTCGGACTAGCGGGAGTTTCGATGAGCAGTTCTTC.

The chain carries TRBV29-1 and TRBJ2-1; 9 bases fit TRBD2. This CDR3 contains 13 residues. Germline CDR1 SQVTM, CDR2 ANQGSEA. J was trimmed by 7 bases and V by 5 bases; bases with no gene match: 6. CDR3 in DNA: TGCAGCGTTCCGGGACTAGCTTTTAATGAGCAGTTCTTC. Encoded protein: CSVPGLAFNEQFF.